This T cell receptor (beta chain) was profiled in a study of identical twins. Study results and caveats: The analysis was cross-sectional rather than longitudinal within donors. Insertions were reduced in abundant cord blood beta clonotypes but not in memory repertoires. Those out-of-frame alpha sequences shared by twins showed an excess of low generation probability.

The V gene's germline CDR1 is MGHDK and CDR2 SYGVNS. Unmatched junction bases numbered 10, after V lost 6 bases and J lost 12 bases. The CDR3 length is 13 residues. TCRdb recomputed calls from the 5' RACE reads with MiXCR, one row per CDR3 protein. Among hundreds of thousands of distinct CDR3 sequences, around 10% were seen once, and the ten largest hold approximately 5.1%. This clonotype was seen only a few times. What it binds is unknown. The sequence derives from a woman under 30 in good health. The rearrangement links TRBV25-1 to TRBJ2-1; 8 bases line up with TRBD2. Sequenced input: memory (CD45RO+) T cells sorted from blood. CDR3 DNA: TGTGCCAGCAGGGCTAGCGGGCCGGCAAGGCAGTTCTTC. It yields the protein CASRASGPARQFF.